The present entry profiles one T cell receptor (beta chain) with its context. Germline assignment: CDR1 SEHNR and CDR2 FQNEAQ (reference sequence). The V gene end was trimmed by 4 bases and the J gene end by 5 bases; junction bases not matched to a gene: 5. The CDR3 contains 15 residues. The entry originates in a study of blood T cell repertoires in COVID-19. For the study at large: Whether acute or convalescent, the COVID-19 samples came from the United States, Italy and Spain. T cells, B-cell-depleted T cells, or PBMCs supplied cDNA or gDNA.

The authors' processing: For nucleated cells, counts were estimated from reference gene primer amplification. TCRdb's table, derived via immunoSEQ multiplex PCR, lists solely in-frame clones and lacks some. Clonal size and the V and J genes are those of that table, whereas D and trimming came from the DNA. Of fewer than 300,000 clones listed, approximately 87% were seen once; the top ten hold just over 2.5%. The specimen was peripheral blood. The TCR originated in a woman in her seventies with active or convalescent COVID-19. The chain is built from TRBV7-9 and TRBJ2-1, with 10 bases that match TRBD2. In DNA, the CDR3 is TGTGCCAGCAGCTCTAGCGGGAGTCCCCACAATGAGCAGTTCTTC. Amino acid sequence: CASSSSGSPHNEQFF.